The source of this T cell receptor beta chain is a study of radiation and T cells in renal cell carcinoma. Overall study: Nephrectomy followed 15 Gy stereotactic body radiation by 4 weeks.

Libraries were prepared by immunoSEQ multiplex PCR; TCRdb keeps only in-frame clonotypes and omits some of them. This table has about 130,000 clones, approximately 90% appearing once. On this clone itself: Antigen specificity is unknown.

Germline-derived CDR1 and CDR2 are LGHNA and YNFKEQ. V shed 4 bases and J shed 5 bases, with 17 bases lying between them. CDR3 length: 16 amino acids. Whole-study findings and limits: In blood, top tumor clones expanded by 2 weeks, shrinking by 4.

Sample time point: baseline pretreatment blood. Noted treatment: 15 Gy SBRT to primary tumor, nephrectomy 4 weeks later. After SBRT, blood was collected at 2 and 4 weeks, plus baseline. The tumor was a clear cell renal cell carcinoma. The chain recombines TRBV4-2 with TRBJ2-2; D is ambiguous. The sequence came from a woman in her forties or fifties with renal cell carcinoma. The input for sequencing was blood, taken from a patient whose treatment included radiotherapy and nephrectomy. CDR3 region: CASSPADKLQTGELFF. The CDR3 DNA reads TGTGCCAGCAGCCCAGCAGACAAACTACAGACCGGGGAGCTGTTTTTT.